The present T cell receptor (beta chain) was sequenced within a study of cytomegalovirus exposure and HLA in healthy donors. V was cut by 1 base and J by 4 bases, with 6 bases left in between. Germline V gene data show CDR1 as LNHDA and CDR2 as SQIVND (reference sequence). The CDR3 runs to 13 residues. This PCR relied on a set of 60 Vbeta primers and 13 Jbeta primers. Only in-frame clones appear in the TCRdb table, and some are missing; sequencing was by immunoSEQ multiplex PCR. The sample has under 200,000 clones, around 82% seen once. The clonotype comes from a man aged 40-49 years in good health and CMV-seronegative. Input material: PBMCs. This chain links TRBV19 with TRBJ2-3; the D gene is possibly TRBD2 (5 bases). This CDR3 reads CASSIGGADTQYF. The CDR3 region has the DNA TGTGCCAGTAGTATAGGGGGAGCAGATACGCAGTATTTT.